Included here is one T cell receptor (gamma chain) sequence, with context. What antigen it recognizes has not been identified. No base-level quality is on record; no much larger clone is a single base apart. The source of the sample is a study of gamma delta lymphoproliferative disorders and STAT genes (dated by TCRdb to 2016 to 2019). In terms of the full investigation: Among the 9 sequenced Tgammadelta LGLL patients, 4 had symptomatic disease and 5 had an indolent course. The LymphoTrack Dx TCRG Assay was used to build gamma-chain libraries from a minimum of 50 ng of genomic DNA. Because no corresponding Invivoscribe delta assay was available, delta-chain libraries were prepared according to the standard operating procedure of the EuroClonality-NGS working group. Within a larger immunophenotypic and STAT-mutation study, TCR gamma and delta CDR3 repertoires were profiled by deep sequencing in Tgammadelta lymphoproliferative disease patients and healthy controls. The TCR-sequenced pilot group comprised under 10 Tgammadelta large granular lymphocyte leukemia patients and a couple of hepatosplenic T-cell lymphoma patients. A couple of gamma-chain samples and all delta-chain samples were sequenced twice to confirm results. General conclusions and limits of the study: It was noted by the authors that NGS specificity may be reduced at low frequencies, so confirmation of the public or private nature of leukemic clones is needed. T cells in controls likely covered a range of maturation stages, whereas leukemic cells were skewed toward terminal effectors, which could potentially limit comparisons between patients and controls. When whole repertoires were clustered, patient gamma repertoires were grouped separately from healthy controls, whereas no separation between groups was observed for delta repertoires. Nearly all major gamma and delta clonotypes of patients were found to be public, being shared with at least one healthy donor, and only a couple of gamma clonotypes were found to be private to disease.

For both patients and controls, peripheral blood mononuclear cells were isolated, and the genomic DNA from these cells was used for TCR sequencing. Of the sequenced patients, roughly 5 were male and about six were female, and the group's median age was roughly 59 years. Patients were enrolled at one hematology unit in Padova, Italy, and were reclassified as T-LGLL or HSTCL using the 2017 WHO criteria. All patient samples were collected while patients were off therapy or before therapy. Both library methods used multiplex PCR with primers targeting conserved V and J regions of the TCR genes. Purified and pooled amplicons were sequenced on an Illumina MiSeq platform. In the authors' own workflow: MiXCR performed V(D)J alignment, clonotype assembly and translation, and VDJtools was used for functionality assessment and CDR3 repertoire analyses. CDR3 was defined according to IMGT, and analyses were limited to productive sequences using functional genes, with ORF genes and pseudogenes excluded. A custom Python script was used to look across all patients and controls for identical amino acid CDR3s belonging to major clonotypes, meaning those with a frequency of >=5%. To compare clonotype frequencies between patients and controls, a one-sided non-parametric Wilcoxon test was applied. TCRdb called clones from the public reads with CATT, and repeated DNA sequences were later combined into one row. These V and J calls originate from TCRdb's pipeline instead of the authors' own analysis. A total of nearly 2,000 gamma-chain clones appear in this sample, 7% of them only once. Approximately 68% of the sample lies in the top ten.

The sequence derives from a human donor with gamma-delta T-cell large granular lymphocyte leukemia. The sample comprised blood.

The DNA sequence is given as TGTGCCACCTGGGACAGGCGGTACCCTAAGAAACTCTTT. This sequence encodes CATWDRRYPKKLF. Recombination linked TRGV5 to TRGJ1 or TRGJ2. TCRdb does not report a J gene; here it was assigned by matching the DNA to germline references. CDR1 and CDR2, looked up from the germline V gene, are VINAFY and YDVSNSKD. V trim: 0 bases; J trim: 9 bases; unmatched bases: 8. The CDR3 has 13 amino acids, counting the end cysteine and phenylalanine. The retained sequence is limited to the CDR3, 39 bases, with the frame set at the first base.